These T cell receptor beta chains were read from a single sample in a study of blood T cell repertoires in COVID-19. Generated by immunoSEQ multiplex PCR, the TCRdb table keeps only in-frame clones and is missing some. The sample consists of under 350,000 clones, roughly 87% of them appearing once. Sequences were obtained from peripheral blood. These receptors were obtained from a human donor in a cohort sampled during active COVID-19. The CDR3 runs from the conserved cysteine through the conserved F or W. D genes are given only for firm matches. Clone sizes are given selectively: once, few, many, or a class where the clone is expanded.

j_call	v_call	d_call	clone_size	cdr3_nt	cdr3_aa
TRBJ2-7	TRBV6-2/TRBV6-3	TRBD1	many	TGTGCCAGCAGTTACTCCGGGACAGCCATCTACGAGCAGTACTTC	CASSYSGTAIYEQYF
TRBJ1-3	TRBV19	.	.	TGTGCCAGTAGTTACGAGGGAGCTGGAAACACCATATATTTT	CASSYEGAGNTIYF
TRBJ1-2	TRBV3-1/TRBV3-2	.	few	TGTGCCAGCAGCCACAGGGAAGCTAACTATGGCTACACCTTC	CASSHREANYGYTF
TRBJ1-4	TRBV30	TRBD1	.	TGTGCCTGGTCACACCGGACCGGGACAGCAAATGAAAAACTGTTTTTT	CAWSHRTGTANEKLFF
TRBJ2-1	TRBV9	TRBD2	.	TGTGCCAGCAGCGTAGGCGCTAGCGGCTACAATGAGCAGTTCTTC	CASSVGASGYNEQFF
TRBJ1-2	TRBV7-8	TRBD1	.	TGTGCCAGCAGCTTGTGGGACAGATCCGGTCCTTATGGCTACACCTTC	CASSLWDRSGPYGYTF
TRBJ2-3	TRBV27	TRBD1	.	TGTGCCACCAGGGACAGGGGGACAGATACGCAGTATTTT	CATRDRGTDTQYF
TRBJ1-6	TRBV20-1	.	.	TGCAGTGCTACAACGGGGTGGGCCCTCCACTTT	CSATTGWALHF
TRBJ2-7	TRBV6-2/TRBV6-3	TRBD1	.	TGTGCCAGCAGCAGGGACAGCTACGAGCAGTACTTC	CASSRDSYEQYF
TRBJ1-1	TRBV6-2/TRBV6-3	.	once	TGTGCCAGCAGTTCCCAGTTCTACACTGAAGCTTTCTTT	CASSSQFYTEAFF
TRBJ2-7	TRBV5-1	.	.	TGCGCCAGCAGCTTGGGGCAGCTAGCCCCCTACGAGCAGTACTTC	CASSLGQLAPYEQYF
TRBJ2-3	TRBV4-2	.	.	TGTGCCAGCAGCCAAGCCCTAGTGAGCACAGATACGCAGTATTTT	CASSQALVSTDTQYF
TRBJ1-1	TRBV30	.	.	TGTGCCTGGCACCCACCGGGACTATTAGCCACTGAAGCTTTCTTT	CAWHPPGLLATEAFF
TRBJ1-5	TRBV19	TRBD1	.	TGTGCCAGCCGCGGGGACAGGGGACACAATCAGCCCCAGCATTTT	CASRGDRGHNQPQHF
TRBJ2-7	TRBV4-3	TRBD2	.	TGCGCCAGCAGCCAAGATTATGACGCGGGAGGGCCCGGAGTCGAGCAGTACTTC	CASSQDYDAGGPGVEQYF
TRBJ1-1	TRBV18	TRBD1	.	TGTGCCAGCTCACCACGAATGACAGGGATGAACACTGAAGCTTTCTTT	CASSPRMTGMNTEAFF
TRBJ2-3	TRBV4-3	TRBD2	.	TGCGCCAGCAGCCAAGATCTGACTAGCGGGAGGGTCAATACGCAGTATTTT	CASSQDLTSGRVNTQYF
TRBJ2-7	TRBV27	.	.	TGTGCCAGCACTCCTTTCTACGAGCAGTACTTC	CASTPFYEQYF
TRBJ1-2	TRBV6-5	TRBD1	.	TGTGCCACCCTGGCGGCGGACAGGGGGGACTATGGCTACACCTTC	CATLAADRGDYGYTF
TRBJ2-1	TRBV18	.	.	TGTGCCAGCTCACCGAGGCCTCCATTCGAAAGCTCCTACAATGAGCAGTTCTTC	CASSPRPPFESSYNEQFF
TRBJ1-5	TRBV3-1/TRBV3-2	TRBD1	.	TGTGCCAGCAGCCAAGAAGCCGACAGGGTTAATCAGCCCCAGCATTTT	CASSQEADRVNQPQHF
TRBJ1-1	TRBV28	.	once	TGTGCCAGCAGTTTTGGCGGGGCTCCCTACACTGAAGCTTTCTTT	CASSFGGAPYTEAFF
TRBJ1-1	TRBV29-1	.	few	TGCAGCGGGGGGAGCGGACAGCTGAACACTGAAGCTTTCTTT	CSGGSGQLNTEAFF
TRBJ2-3	TRBV19	TRBD2	.	TGTGCCAGTAGGAGGACTAGCGGAGCTAGCACAGATACGCAGTATTTT	CASRRTSGASTDTQYF
TRBJ2-3	TRBV27	.	.	TGTGCCAGCAGCTCAAGAGGCGGGGTTACCGGCGGCACAGATACGCAGTATTTT	CASSSRGGVTGGTDTQYF
TRBJ1-5	TRBV20-1	.	once	TGCAGTGCTAGTGGGGCATATCAGCCCCAGCATTTT	CSASGAYQPQHF
TRBJ2-7	TRBV5-4	TRBD2	.	TGTGCCAGCAGGGAGAGTAGCGGGAGTAGCTACGAGCAGTACTTC	CASRESSGSSYEQYF
TRBJ2-7	TRBV27	TRBD2	.	TGTGCCAGCACTTCTCTAGCGGGAGGGCAATACGAGCAGTACTTC	CASTSLAGGQYEQYF
TRBJ2-1	TRBV6-1	.	.	TGTGCCAGCAGTGAAGCGGAGGAGGGAGAGCAGTTCTTC	CASSEAEEGEQFF
TRBJ2-5	TRBV2	TRBD1	.	TGTGCCAGGTCCGGGACAGGGTTGGCAGAGACCCAGTACTTC	CARSGTGLAETQYF
TRBJ1-1	TRBV18	.	.	TGTGCCAGCTCACCACGGGAAGGGGTCACTGAAGCTTTCTTT	CASSPREGVTEAFF
TRBJ2-6	TRBV3-1/TRBV3-2	.	.	TGTGCCAGCAGCCATCTAACGCTAGTAACTGGGGCCAACGTCCTGACTTTC	CASSHLTLVTGANVLTF
TRBJ1-1	TRBV30	.	.	TGTGCCCGCTCCGGGAACACTGAAGCTTTCTTT	CARSGNTEAFF
TRBJ2-7	TRBV7-9	TRBD2	.	TGTGCCAGCAGCGTTAGCGGGAGAGGTGCCCACGAGCAGTACTTC	CASSVSGRGAHEQYF
TRBJ2-1	TRBV7-9	.	.	TGTGCCAGCAGCTTGAAGGTCGGCGGTTACAATGAGCAGTTCTTC	CASSLKVGGYNEQFF
TRBJ1-5	TRBV4-1	.	.	TGCGCCAGCAGCCAAGATAACAGGGATTTTCAGCCCCAGCATTTT	CASSQDNRDFQPQHF
TRBJ1-4	TRBV27	.	.	TGTGCCAGCAGTTTAGCCTTGAGAACTAATGAAAAACTGTTTTTT	CASSLALRTNEKLFF
TRBJ2-1	TRBV7-8	TRBD2	.	TGTGCCAGCAGCTTAGTAGTGGGAGGGAATGAGCAGTTCTTC	CASSLVVGGNEQFF
TRBJ2-2	TRBV3-1/TRBV3-2	.	.	TGTGCCAGCAGCCTGCCGGGCACCGGGGAGCTGTTTTTT	CASSLPGTGELFF
TRBJ1-5	TRBV19	TRBD1	.	TGTGCCAGTGCCAGTGGGACAGGGATAAATCAGCCCCAGCATTTT	CASASGTGINQPQHF
TRBJ2-2	TRBV19	TRBD1	few	TGTGCCAGTAGGCAGGGGGCGCGTACCGGGGAGCTGTTTTTT	CASRQGARTGELFF
TRBJ1-2	TRBV12-3/TRBV12-4	.	.	TGTGCCAGCAGTTTGGACAGCAACTATGGCTACACCTTC	CASSLDSNYGYTF
TRBJ1-1	TRBV6-5	.	.	TGTGCCAGCAGTTGGGCAGGGGAGGGCACTGAAGCTTTCTTT	CASSWAGEGTEAFF
TRBJ1-6	TRBV18	.	.	TGTGCCACTTCACAGAGCTCCTATAATTCACCCCTCCACTTT	CATSQSSYNSPLHF
TRBJ2-5	TRBV27	.	.	TGTGCCAGCAGTCGGGTCGGGGGATCAGAGACCCAGTACTTC	CASSRVGGSETQYF
TRBJ2-3	TRBV18	.	once	TGTGCCAGCTCCCGAATCGACAGCCAGCAGGCCACAGATACGCAGTATTTT	CASSRIDSQQATDTQYF
TRBJ2-5	TRBV5-5	.	.	TGTGCCAGCAGCCTAAGCCCCTCCCAGGGTCAAGAGACCCAGTACTTC	CASSLSPSQGQETQYF
TRBJ2-7	TRBV7-9	TRBD1	.	TGTGCCAGCAGCTTTTGGGACAGGGACCGCGAGCAGTACTTC	CASSFWDRDREQYF
TRBJ2-5	TRBV5-6	.	.	TGTGCCAGCAGCATGCTGGGGGGAGGCCTAGAGACCCAGTACTTC	CASSMLGGGLETQYF
TRBJ2-2	TRBV6-5	TRBD2	.	TGTGCCAGCAGTTACTCCCGGACTAGGGGCGGGGAGCTGTTTTTT	CASSYSRTRGGELFF
TRBJ1-1	TRBV5-1	TRBD1	.	TGCGCCAGCAGCTTGGATCCGGGACAGGGGAACACTGAAGCTTTCTTT	CASSLDPGQGNTEAFF
TRBJ1-1	TRBV5-1	.	.	TGCGCCAGCAGCTCGTTTCAGTCGAACACTGAAGCTTTCTTT	CASSSFQSNTEAFF
TRBJ2-2	TRBV20-1	.	few	TGCAGTGCTAGTCTCTCCGCGGCCCGACCGATAAACACCGGGGAGCTGTTTTTT	CSASLSAARPINTGELFF
TRBJ2-2	TRBV3-1/TRBV3-2	TRBD2	.	TGTGCCAGCAGCCTGCCGGGACTAGCGGTCTTCAGGGGGACCGGGGAGCTGTTTTTT	CASSLPGLAVFRGTGELFF